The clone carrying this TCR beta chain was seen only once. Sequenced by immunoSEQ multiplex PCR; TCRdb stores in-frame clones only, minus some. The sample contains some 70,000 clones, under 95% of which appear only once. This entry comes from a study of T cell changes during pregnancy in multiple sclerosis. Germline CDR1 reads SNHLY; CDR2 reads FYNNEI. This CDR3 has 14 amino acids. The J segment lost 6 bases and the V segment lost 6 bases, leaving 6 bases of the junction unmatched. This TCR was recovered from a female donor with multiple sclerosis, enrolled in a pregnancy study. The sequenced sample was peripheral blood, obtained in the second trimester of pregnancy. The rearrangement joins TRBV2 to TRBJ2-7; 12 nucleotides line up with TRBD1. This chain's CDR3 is CASRPGQGASEQYF. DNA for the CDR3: TGTGCCAGCAGGCCGGGACAGGGGGCATCCGAGCAGTACTTC.